These 5 T cell receptor beta chains were sequenced from one sample in a study of blood T cell repertoires in COVID-19. Generated by immunoSEQ multiplex PCR, the TCRdb table keeps only in-frame clones and is missing some. The sample consists of fewer than 150,000 clones, just over 85% of them appearing once. What was sequenced was peripheral blood. Receptors originate from a woman in her fifties or sixties with active or convalescent COVID-19.

V is TRBV29-1 and J is TRBJ1-1; D uncertain. The germline gives CDR1 SQVTM, CDR2 ANQGSEA. V lost 3 bases and J 1 base, leaving 9 bases between the germline ends. This CDR3 comprises 13 residues. The chain's CDR3 is CSVESRPNTEAFF. CDR3 in DNA: TGCAGCGTTGAGAGCAGGCCGAACACTGAAGCTTTCTTT.

This clone has only a few counts. The J gene is TRBJ2-7, the V gene TRBV28; TRBD2 might be the D (5 bases). With 6 bases removed from V and 6 bases from J, the gap between germline ends came to 15 bases. This CDR3 has 13 amino acids. The V gene's germline CDR1 is MDHEN and CDR2 SYDVKM. This CDR3 reads CASSILGGLEQYF. CDR3 nucleotide sequence: TGTGCCAGCAGCATCTTAGGCGGACTCGAGCAGTACTTC.

The V and J genes are TRBV18 and TRBJ1-2, with 8 nucleotides matching TRBD1. This CDR3 has 13 amino acids. J lost 4 bases, V lost 3 bases, and 1 base had no gene match. The germline gives CDR1 KGHSH, CDR2 LQKENI. The CDR3 DNA is TGTGCCAGCTCACCCACAGGGGGCTATGGCTACACCTTC. Protein product: CASSPTGGYGYTF.

This rearrangement joins TRBV4-2 to TRBJ1-3; TRBD1 might be the D (5 bases). Germline values: CDR1 LGHNA, CDR2 YNFKEQ. There are 16 residues in the CDR3. V was clipped by 0 bases and J by 8 bases, with 17 bases between them. The CDR3 DNA reads as TGTGCCAGCAGCCAAGAGAAAACAGGTCCTCCGGACACCATATATTTT. This codes for CASSQEKTGPPDTIYF.

The gene calls are TRBV19 and TRBJ2-7; 12 bases are a match to TRBD2. V lost 1 base, J lost 7 bases, and 8 bases stayed unmatched. The CDR3 has 16 amino acids. Germline assignment: CDR1 LNHDA and CDR2 SQIVND (reference sequence). CDR3 region: CASSIARLAGAREQYF. CDR3 DNA: TGTGCCAGTAGTATAGCGAGACTAGCGGGAGCGCGGGAGCAGTACTTC.